Sequencing of this T cell receptor (beta chain) was carried out in a study of blood T cell repertoires in COVID-19. At the level of the study: T cells, B-cell-depleted T cells, or PBMCs supplied cDNA or gDNA.

V gave up 0 bases and J gave up 0 bases, with 9 bases separating them. Germline-derived CDR1 and CDR2 are SGHRS and YFSETQ. The CDR3 consists of 16 residues. Authors' processing steps: By means of reference gene primer amplification, nucleated cell counts were estimated. Produced via immunoSEQ multiplex PCR; TCRdb's table is partial and in-frame only. V, J and clone size were drawn from that table, and D and trimming were deduced from the DNA. The sample lists approximately 120,000 clones; 84% were seen once. The sample comprised peripheral blood. The clonotype originates from a woman between 50 and 59 years old with acute or convalescent COVID-19. The rearrangement joins TRBV5-1 to TRBJ1-4; D call uncertain. CDR3 protein: CASSLGPVTTNEKLFF. CDR3 DNA: TGCGCCAGCAGCTTGGGGCCCGTTACAACTAATGAAAAACTGTTTTTT.